This is a list of T cell receptor beta chains from one sample in a study of blood T cells in healthy people across ages. Each CDR3 protein gets one entry after TCRdb re-called the 5' RACE reads with MiXCR. The top ten hold around 21% of the sample, which has about a million distinct CDR3 sequences, about 53% seen once. The sample was blood. These receptors were collected from a woman aged 55-69 years in good health. The CDR3 runs from the conserved cysteine through the conserved F or W. The order of the fields is clone size, V gene, J gene, D gene, CDR3 protein, CDR3 DNA. D genes are given only for firm matches. Where a row states a size, it is once, few, many or the class of an expanded clone; other rows omit it.

clone size: -
V gene: TRBV19
J gene: TRBJ2-3
D gene: -
CDR3 protein: CASRYSASATQYF
CDR3 DNA: TGTGCCTCAAGATACTCAGCGTCGGCTACGCAGTATTTT

clone size: few
V gene: TRBV14
J gene: TRBJ2-7
D gene: -
CDR3 protein: CASSFLPFYEQYF
CDR3 DNA: TGTGCCAGCAGCTTTTTGCCCTTCTACGAGCAGTACTTC

clone size: many
V gene: TRBV12-3/TRBV12-4
J gene: TRBJ1-5
D gene: -
CDR3 protein: CASSLSYSNQPQHF
CDR3 DNA: TGTGCCAGCAGTTTGAGTTATAGCAATCAGCCCCAGCATTTT

clone size: -
V gene: TRBV3-1
J gene: TRBJ2-7
D gene: -
CDR3 protein: CASSPEGRAYNEQYF
CDR3 DNA: TGTGCCAGCAGCCCGGAGGGCCGGGCTTACAATGAGCAGTACTTC

clone size: few
V gene: TRBV11-2
J gene: TRBJ2-7
D gene: TRBD2
CDR3 protein: CASSSQYQYVPSGSSYEQYF
CDR3 DNA: TGTGCCAGCAGCTCGCAATATCAGTACGTCCCTAGCGGGAGCTCCTACGAGCAGTACTTC

clone size: -
V gene: TRBV20-1
J gene: TRBJ2-1
D gene: -
CDR3 protein: CSARTRGRSDEQFF
CDR3 DNA: TGCAGTGCTAGGACTCGGGGTAGGTCAGATGAGCAGTTCTTC

clone size: once
V gene: TRBV28
J gene: TRBJ2-5
D gene: TRBD1
CDR3 protein: CASSLSGTVPQETQYF
CDR3 DNA: TGTGCCAGCAGTTTATCCGGGACAGTTCCCCAAGAGACCCAGTACTTC

clone size: many
V gene: TRBV25-1
J gene: TRBJ1-1
D gene: -
CDR3 protein: CASSEWTQNTEAFF
CDR3 DNA: TGTGCCAGCAGTGAGTGGACTCAGAACACTGAAGCTTTCTTT

clone size: -
V gene: TRBV5-8
J gene: TRBJ2-7
D gene: -
CDR3 protein: CVAGLGYEQYF
CDR3 DNA: TGTGTTGCGGGCCTTGGCTACGAGCAGTACTTC

clone size: few
V gene: TRBV21-1
J gene: TRBJ2-4
D gene: -
CDR3 protein: CASSKAKLYNRDREAKNIQYF
CDR3 DNA: TGTGCCAGCAGCAAAGCCAAATTGTATAACCGGGACAGGGAGGCCAAAAACATTCAGTACTTC

clone size: -
V gene: TRBV27
J gene: TRBJ1-4
D gene: TRBD1
CDR3 protein: CASKLGQGRGTNEKLFF
CDR3 DNA: TGTGCCAGCAAACTCGGACAGGGGCGGGGTACTAATGAAAAACTGTTTTTT

clone size: few
V gene: TRBV12-3/TRBV12-4
J gene: TRBJ2-7
D gene: TRBD1
CDR3 protein: CASSVFPGQGFHEQYF
CDR3 DNA: TGTGCCAGCAGTGTATTTCCGGGACAGGGGTTCCACGAGCAGTACTTC

clone size: few
V gene: TRBV6-6
J gene: TRBJ2-7
D gene: -
CDR3 protein: CASSWSGYEQYF
CDR3 DNA: TGTGCCAGCAGTTGGAGTGGCTACGAGCAGTACTTC

clone size: -
V gene: TRBV7-9
J gene: TRBJ1-4
D gene: -
CDR3 protein: CASSSSAGSATNEKLFF
CDR3 DNA: TGTGCCAGCAGCTCCAGTGCTGGCAGCGCAACTAATGAAAAACTGTTTTTT

clone size: once
V gene: TRBV3-1
J gene: TRBJ1-2
D gene: -
CDR3 protein: CASSHEGLSLYGYTF
CDR3 DNA: TGTGCCAGCAGCCACGAAGGACTGTCCCTCTATGGCTACACCTTC

clone size: -
V gene: TRBV28
J gene: TRBJ2-1
D gene: -
CDR3 protein: CASSFVGRDEQFF
CDR3 DNA: TGTGCCAGCAGTTTTGTGGGTAGGGATGAGCAGTTCTTC

clone size: once
V gene: TRBV6-5
J gene: TRBJ1-1
D gene: -
CDR3 protein: CAGSYSPGSEAFF
CDR3 DNA: TGTGCCGGCAGTTACTCGCCTGGCTCTGAAGCTTTCTTT

clone size: -
V gene: TRBV27
J gene: TRBJ2-7
D gene: -
CDR3 protein: CASWDPGYEQYF
CDR3 DNA: TGTGCCAGCTGGGACCCGGGCTACGAGCAGTACTTC

clone size: few
V gene: TRBV7-3
J gene: TRBJ2-1
D gene: -
CDR3 protein: CASSPRRGANEQFF
CDR3 DNA: TGTGCCAGCAGCCCAAGACGGGGGGCCAATGAGCAGTTCTTC

clone size: -
V gene: TRBV5-6
J gene: TRBJ2-1
D gene: TRBD2
CDR3 protein: CASSLRGAGGEQFF
CDR3 DNA: TGTGCCAGCAGCTTGCGGGGAGCGGGAGGTGAGCAGTTCTTC

clone size: -
V gene: TRBV5-1
J gene: TRBJ2-7
D gene: -
CDR3 protein: CASSRGDTHEQYF
CDR3 DNA: TGCGCCAGCAGTAGAGGGGATACCCACGAGCAGTACTTC

clone size: -
V gene: TRBV29-1
J gene: TRBJ1-2
D gene: TRBD1
CDR3 protein: CSSREAGGVSGYTF
CDR3 DNA: TGCAGCTCCCGGGAAGCAGGGGGCGTTTCGGGCTACACCTTC

clone size: few
V gene: TRBV28
J gene: TRBJ2-5
D gene: -
CDR3 protein: CASSRTRLVQETQYF
CDR3 DNA: TGTGCCAGCAGTCGAACCCGACTGGTCCAAGAGACCCAGTACTTC

clone size: -
V gene: TRBV4-1
J gene: TRBJ2-1
D gene: TRBD2
CDR3 protein: CASSQQTSGRPNEQFF
CDR3 DNA: TGCGCCAGCAGCCAACAGACTAGCGGGAGACCCAATGAGCAGTTCTTC

clone size: -
V gene: TRBV5-1
J gene: TRBJ2-3
D gene: -
CDR3 protein: CASSLLRFADYTDTQYF
CDR3 DNA: TGCGCCAGCAGCTTGCTCCGATTCGCGGACTACACAGATACGCAGTATTTT

clone size: -
V gene: TRBV18
J gene: TRBJ1-1
D gene: -
CDR3 protein: CASSLNSDTEAFF
CDR3 DNA: TGTGCCAGCTCACTAAACTCCGACACTGAAGCTTTCTTT

clone size: few
V gene: TRBV28
J gene: TRBJ2-7
D gene: -
CDR3 protein: CASSLLPTESYEQYF
CDR3 DNA: TGTGCCAGCAGTTTACTTCCGACAGAATCCTACGAGCAGTACTTC

clone size: few
V gene: TRBV7-2
J gene: TRBJ2-5
D gene: -
CDR3 protein: CASSLEGWQETQYF
CDR3 DNA: TGTGCCAGCAGCTTAGAGGGCTGGCAAGAGACCCAGTACTTC

clone size: -
V gene: TRBV6-5
J gene: TRBJ2-5
D gene: -
CDR3 protein: CASRYRPVAQETQYF
CDR3 DNA: TGTGCCAGCAGGTATCGGCCCGTCGCCCAAGAGACCCAGTACTTC

clone size: few
V gene: TRBV11-2
J gene: TRBJ1-1
D gene: TRBD1
CDR3 protein: CASSSTSGGTEAFF
CDR3 DNA: TGTGCCAGCAGCTCGACTTCAGGGGGCACTGAAGCTTTCTTT

clone size: -
V gene: TRBV2
J gene: TRBJ1-4
D gene: -
CDR3 protein: CASSEARTQGKLFF
CDR3 DNA: TGTGCCAGCAGTGAAGCTCGAACACAGGGAAAACTGTTTTTT

clone size: -
V gene: TRBV15
J gene: TRBJ2-1
D gene: -
CDR3 protein: CATSRDRPGDEQFF
CDR3 DNA: TGTGCCACCAGCAGAGATCGGCCCGGGGATGAGCAGTTCTTC

clone size: -
V gene: TRBV4-1
J gene: TRBJ2-1
D gene: -
CDR3 protein: CASSPVSGSPYNEQFF
CDR3 DNA: TGCGCCAGCAGCCCCGTTAGCGGTTCCCCCTACAATGAGCAGTTCTTC

clone size: few
V gene: TRBV15
J gene: TRBJ2-3
D gene: TRBD2
CDR3 protein: CATSGRSSGTTDTQYF
CDR3 DNA: TGTGCCACCAGCGGCCGTTCTAGCGGGACCACAGATACGCAGTATTTT

clone size: -
V gene: TRBV3-1
J gene: TRBJ2-7
D gene: -
CDR3 protein: CASSQSPTDTGQYF
CDR3 DNA: TGCGCCAGCAGCCAATCCCCGACCGACACCGGGCAGTACTTC

clone size: -
V gene: TRBV11-2
J gene: TRBJ2-5
D gene: TRBD2
CDR3 protein: CASSLDRLAQETQYF
CDR3 DNA: TGTGCCAGCAGCTTAGACCGACTAGCCCAAGAGACCCAGTACTTC

clone size: few
V gene: TRBV7-2
J gene: TRBJ2-1
D gene: -
CDR3 protein: CASSPGPSSYNEQFF
CDR3 DNA: TGTGCCAGCAGCCCCGGACCGAGCTCCTACAATGAGCAGTTCTTC

clone size: -
V gene: TRBV28
J gene: TRBJ2-4
D gene: -
CDR3 protein: CASSPGGGEGEQYF
CDR3 DNA: TGTGCCAGCAGCCCTGGGGGAGGAGAGGGAGAGCAGTACTTC

clone size: few
V gene: TRBV27
J gene: TRBJ2-7
D gene: TRBD2
CDR3 protein: CASSLNGRFYEQYF
CDR3 DNA: TGTGCCAGCAGTTTAAACGGGAGGTTCTACGAGCAGTACTTC

clone size: few
V gene: TRBV11-2
J gene: TRBJ2-5
D gene: TRBD2
CDR3 protein: CASSSLRGSREEAETQYF
CDR3 DNA: TGTGCCAGCAGCTCCCTCCGGGGATCGCGGGAGGAGGCAGAGACCCAGTACTTC

clone size: -
V gene: TRBV3-1
J gene: TRBJ1-2
D gene: TRBD1
CDR3 protein: CASSQSDRTLRGYTF
CDR3 DNA: TGTGCCAGCAGCCAGTCGGACAGGACCCTAAGAGGCTACACCTTC

clone size: -
V gene: TRBV5-6
J gene: TRBJ2-3
D gene: TRBD1
CDR3 protein: CAGLGQGRRDTQYF
CDR3 DNA: TGTGCCGGCCTAGGACAGGGGCGTAGAGATACGCAGTATTTT